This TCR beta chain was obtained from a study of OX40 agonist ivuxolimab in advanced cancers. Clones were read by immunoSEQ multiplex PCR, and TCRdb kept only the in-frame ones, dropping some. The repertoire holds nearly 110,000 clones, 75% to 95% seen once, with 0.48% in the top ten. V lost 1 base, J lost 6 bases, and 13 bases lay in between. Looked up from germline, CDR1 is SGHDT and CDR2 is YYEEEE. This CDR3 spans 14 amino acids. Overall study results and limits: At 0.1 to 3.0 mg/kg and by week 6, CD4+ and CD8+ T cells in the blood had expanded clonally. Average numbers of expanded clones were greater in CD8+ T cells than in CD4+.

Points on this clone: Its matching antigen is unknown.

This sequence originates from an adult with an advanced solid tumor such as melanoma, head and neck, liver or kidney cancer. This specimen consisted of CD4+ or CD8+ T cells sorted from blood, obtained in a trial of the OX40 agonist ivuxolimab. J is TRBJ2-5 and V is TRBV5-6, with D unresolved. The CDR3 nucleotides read TGTGCCAGCAGCTTGTACGACACCCCCCAGACCCAGTACTTC. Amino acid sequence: CASSLYDTPQTQYF.